A selection of T cell receptor beta chains follows, all from one sample in a study of T cell responses to AZD1222 COVID-19 vaccine. Here immunoSEQ multiplex PCR was the method, and the copy in TCRdb shows in-frame clones only, minus some. The sample consists of 70,000 to 95,000 clones, over 85% of them appearing once. Sequences were derived from peripheral blood, sampled on day 0 of MenACWY control vaccination. The source is an adult in good health. The CDR3 runs from the conserved cysteine through the conserved F or W. D genes are given only for firm matches. The size entry is marked missing in some rows and otherwise reads once, few, many or a size class.

D gene: .
clone size: .
J gene: TRBJ2-5
V gene: TRBV5-4
CDR3 protein: CASSPPGAGQETQYF
CDR3 DNA: TGTGCCAGCAGCCCCCCGGGGGCCGGCCAAGAGACCCAGTACTTC

D gene: .
clone size: .
J gene: TRBJ2-2
V gene: TRBV3-1/TRBV3-2
CDR3 protein: CASSYRIGVSGELFF
CDR3 DNA: TGTGCCAGCAGCTACCGCATTGGAGTAAGCGGGGAGCTGTTTTTT

D gene: .
clone size: .
J gene: TRBJ1-2
V gene: TRBV7-9
CDR3 protein: CASSRPGGSVDGYTF
CDR3 DNA: TGTGCCAGCAGCCGCCCGGGGGGCAGCGTAGATGGCTACACCTTC

D gene: .
clone size: .
J gene: TRBJ1-4
V gene: TRBV20-1
CDR3 protein: CSAPGHHF
CDR3 DNA: TGCAGTGCCCCGGGACACCATTTT

D gene: .
clone size: .
J gene: TRBJ1-2
V gene: TRBV12-3/TRBV12-4
CDR3 protein: CASTIVGNYGYTF
CDR3 DNA: TGTGCCAGCACCATCGTAGGGAACTATGGCTACACCTTC

D gene: TRBD1
clone size: .
J gene: TRBJ1-2
V gene: TRBV4-1
CDR3 protein: CASSQVGQGNGYTF
CDR3 DNA: TGCGCCAGCAGCCAAGTGGGACAGGGGAATGGCTACACCTTC

D gene: .
clone size: .
J gene: TRBJ1-2
V gene: TRBV10-3
CDR3 protein: CAISNDRRGYTF
CDR3 DNA: TGTGCCATCAGTAACGACAGGCGGGGCTACACCTTC

D gene: TRBD1
clone size: .
J gene: TRBJ1-6
V gene: TRBV6-5
CDR3 protein: CASKTGVGDSPLHF
CDR3 DNA: TGTGCCAGCAAAACAGGGGTAGGTGATTCACCCCTCCACTTT

D gene: .
clone size: .
J gene: TRBJ2-1
V gene: TRBV7-9
CDR3 protein: CASSWDHEQFF
CDR3 DNA: TGTGCCAGCAGCTGGGACCATGAGCAGTTCTTC

D gene: .
clone size: .
J gene: TRBJ1-3
V gene: TRBV7-2
CDR3 protein: CASSLQSGSGNTIYF
CDR3 DNA: TGTGCCAGCAGCTTACAGTCAGGCTCTGGAAACACCATATATTTT

D gene: .
clone size: few
J gene: TRBJ1-2
V gene: TRBV7-9
CDR3 protein: CASSAPPGRRIYGYTF
CDR3 DNA: TGTGCCAGCAGCGCACCGCCGGGACGGAGAATATATGGCTACACCTTC

D gene: .
clone size: .
J gene: TRBJ1-2
V gene: TRBV25-1
CDR3 protein: CASSDSTLPNYGYTF
CDR3 DNA: TGTGCCAGCAGTGATTCAACCCTTCCTAACTATGGCTACACCTTC

D gene: .
clone size: .
J gene: TRBJ1-2
V gene: TRBV3-1/TRBV3-2
CDR3 protein: CASSQDQAPRSYGYTF
CDR3 DNA: TGTGCCAGCAGCCAAGATCAAGCCCCCCGGAGCTATGGCTACACCTTC

D gene: .
clone size: .
J gene: TRBJ2-1
V gene: TRBV29-1
CDR3 protein: CSVDGVHEQFF
CDR3 DNA: TGCAGCGTTGATGGAGTCCATGAGCAGTTCTTC

D gene: .
clone size: .
J gene: TRBJ1-1
V gene: TRBV7-2
CDR3 protein: CASSLIGSQAFF
CDR3 DNA: TGTGCCAGCAGCTTAATAGGGTCGCAAGCTTTCTTT

D gene: TRBD1
clone size: .
J gene: TRBJ2-4
V gene: TRBV5-6
CDR3 protein: CASSLVGQGGNIQYF
CDR3 DNA: TGTGCCAGCAGCTTAGTGGGACAGGGTGGGAACATTCAGTACTTC

D gene: .
clone size: .
J gene: TRBJ1-2
V gene: TRBV27
CDR3 protein: CASSPLVGNGYTF
CDR3 DNA: TGTGCCAGCAGTCCCTTGGTGGGGAATGGCTACACCTTC

D gene: .
clone size: .
J gene: TRBJ1-5
V gene: TRBV19
CDR3 protein: CASSMWVNNQPQHF
CDR3 DNA: TGTGCCAGTAGTATGTGGGTTAACAATCAGCCCCAGCATTTT

D gene: .
clone size: .
J gene: TRBJ1-5
V gene: TRBV21-1
CDR3 protein: CASRLWQLNQPQHF
CDR3 DNA: TGTGCCAGCCGATTGTGGCAGCTCAATCAGCCCCAGCATTTT

D gene: .
clone size: .
J gene: TRBJ1-1
V gene: TRBV29-1
CDR3 protein: CSVEIAGFSTEAFF
CDR3 DNA: TGCAGCGTTGAAATAGCGGGGTTTAGCACTGAAGCTTTCTTT

D gene: TRBD1
clone size: .
J gene: TRBJ1-1
V gene: TRBV4-3
CDR3 protein: CASSQGSAGGVTEAFF
CDR3 DNA: TGCGCCAGCAGCCAAGGAAGTGCAGGGGGGGTCACTGAAGCTTTCTTT

D gene: .
clone size: .
J gene: TRBJ2-3
V gene: TRBV5-4
CDR3 protein: CASSLATSRESDTQYF
CDR3 DNA: TGTGCCAGCAGCTTGGCAACCTCCCGAGAATCAGATACGCAGTATTTT

D gene: .
clone size: .
J gene: TRBJ1-2
V gene: TRBV10-1
CDR3 protein: CASSAGQSTF
CDR3 DNA: TGCGCCAGCAGTGCTGGACAGTCCACCTTC

D gene: .
clone size: .
J gene: TRBJ2-5
V gene: TRBV10-2
CDR3 protein: CASSDLGLETQYF
CDR3 DNA: TGCGCCAGCAGCGACCTAGGTTTGGAGACCCAGTACTTC

D gene: .
clone size: .
J gene: TRBJ1-5
V gene: TRBV19
CDR3 protein: CASTLRGNQPQHF
CDR3 DNA: TGTGCCAGTACTTTAAGGGGTAATCAGCCCCAGCATTTT

D gene: .
clone size: .
J gene: TRBJ2-7
V gene: TRBV7-2
CDR3 protein: CASSDRYEQYF
CDR3 DNA: TGTGCCAGCAGCGACAGGTACGAGCAGTACTTC

D gene: TRBD1
clone size: .
J gene: TRBJ2-2
V gene: TRBV29-1
CDR3 protein: CSVGTGANTGELFF
CDR3 DNA: TGCAGCGTGGGGACAGGGGCGAACACCGGGGAGCTGTTTTTT

D gene: TRBD1
clone size: .
J gene: TRBJ2-5
V gene: TRBV6-6
CDR3 protein: CNTRNGQGQETQYF
CDR3 DNA: TGTAATACTCGGAACGGACAGGGGCAAGAGACCCAGTACTTC

D gene: TRBD2
clone size: .
J gene: TRBJ2-3
V gene: TRBV6-2/TRBV6-3
CDR3 protein: CASSQRGTTDTQYF
CDR3 DNA: TGTGCCAGCAGTCAGCGGGGGACGACAGATACGCAGTATTTT

D gene: .
clone size: once
J gene: TRBJ2-3
V gene: TRBV29-1
CDR3 protein: CSVESLYLDTQYF
CDR3 DNA: TGCAGCGTTGAAAGTCTATACCTGGATACGCAGTATTTT

D gene: .
clone size: .
J gene: TRBJ1-6
V gene: TRBV11-2
CDR3 protein: CASSLANRASPLHF
CDR3 DNA: TGTGCCAGCAGCTTAGCAAACAGGGCTTCACCCCTCCACTTT

D gene: .
clone size: .
J gene: TRBJ1-4
V gene: TRBV25-1
CDR3 protein: CASDGPSTNEKLFF
CDR3 DNA: TGTGCCAGCGACGGTCCGTCAACTAATGAAAAACTGTTTTTT

D gene: .
clone size: .
J gene: TRBJ2-7
V gene: TRBV28
CDR3 protein: CASSLSRAYEQYF
CDR3 DNA: TGTGCCAGCAGTTTATCCAGGGCCTACGAGCAGTACTTC

D gene: .
clone size: .
J gene: TRBJ2-7
V gene: TRBV29-1
CDR3 protein: CSVVGMQNSYEQYF
CDR3 DNA: TGCAGCGTTGTTGGTATGCAGAACTCCTACGAGCAGTACTTC

D gene: .
clone size: .
J gene: TRBJ2-2
V gene: TRBV4-1
CDR3 protein: CASSQDLSANTGELFF
CDR3 DNA: TGCGCCAGCAGCCAAGATTTAAGTGCCAACACCGGGGAGCTGTTTTTT

D gene: .
clone size: once
J gene: TRBJ2-4
V gene: TRBV6-2/TRBV6-3
CDR3 protein: CASSYPAVGGIQYF
CDR3 DNA: TGTGCCAGCAGTTACCCTGCGGTAGGAGGCATTCAGTACTTC

D gene: .
clone size: .
J gene: TRBJ1-5
V gene: TRBV5-1
CDR3 protein: CASRARTVGAVSNQPQHF
CDR3 DNA: TGCGCCAGCAGGGCCCGGACCGTCGGGGCTGTAAGCAATCAGCCCCAGCATTTT

D gene: .
clone size: .
J gene: TRBJ1-2
V gene: TRBV5-6
CDR3 protein: CASSLAADGYTF
CDR3 DNA: TGTGCCAGCAGCTTGGCCGCGGATGGCTACACCTTC

D gene: TRBD2
clone size: .
J gene: TRBJ2-7
V gene: TRBV27
CDR3 protein: CASSSGTSGVSYEQYF
CDR3 DNA: TGTGCCAGCAGTTCGGGGACTAGCGGGGTGTCATACGAGCAGTACTTC

D gene: .
clone size: .
J gene: TRBJ1-2
V gene: TRBV19
CDR3 protein: CASSDLDGFYGYTF
CDR3 DNA: TGTGCCAGTTCCGACCTTGACGGCTTCTATGGCTACACCTTC

D gene: .
clone size: .
J gene: TRBJ2-7
V gene: TRBV28
CDR3 protein: CASSLQYEQYF
CDR3 DNA: TGTGCCAGCAGTCTTCAGTACGAGCAGTACTTC

D gene: .
clone size: .
J gene: TRBJ1-1
V gene: TRBV7-2
CDR3 protein: CASSLRVSGRATEAFF
CDR3 DNA: TGTGCCAGCAGCTTAAGGGTCTCAGGGAGAGCCACTGAAGCTTTCTTT

D gene: .
clone size: .
J gene: TRBJ1-6
V gene: TRBV19
CDR3 protein: CASSSLQDKSPLHF
CDR3 DNA: TGTGCCAGTAGTAGCCTACAGGACAAGTCACCCCTCCACTTT

D gene: TRBD2
clone size: .
J gene: TRBJ2-5
V gene: TRBV4-1
CDR3 protein: CASSPGLAGAGETQYF
CDR3 DNA: TGCGCCAGCAGCCCAGGACTAGCGGGGGCCGGGGAGACCCAGTACTTC

D gene: TRBD2
clone size: .
J gene: TRBJ2-1
V gene: TRBV9
CDR3 protein: CASSVAGRGGPGEQFF
CDR3 DNA: TGTGCCAGCAGCGTAGCGGGGCGGGGGGGCCCCGGTGAGCAGTTCTTC

D gene: .
clone size: .
J gene: TRBJ2-2
V gene: TRBV7-2
CDR3 protein: CAYRGGLNTGELFF
CDR3 DNA: TGTGCCTATCGCGGTGGGTTGAACACCGGGGAGCTGTTTTTT

D gene: .
clone size: .
J gene: TRBJ1-1
V gene: TRBV12-3/TRBV12-4
CDR3 protein: CASSLHTEAFF
CDR3 DNA: TGTGCCAGCAGTTTACACACTGAAGCTTTCTTT

D gene: .
clone size: .
J gene: TRBJ1-2
V gene: TRBV29-1
CDR3 protein: CSVSLSRSGYTF
CDR3 DNA: TGCAGCGTTTCCTTGTCCAGGTCTGGCTACACCTTC

D gene: TRBD1
clone size: .
J gene: TRBJ2-1
V gene: TRBV11-2
CDR3 protein: CASSSWTGPYNEQFF
CDR3 DNA: TGTGCCAGCAGCTCGTGGACAGGGCCCTACAATGAGCAGTTCTTC